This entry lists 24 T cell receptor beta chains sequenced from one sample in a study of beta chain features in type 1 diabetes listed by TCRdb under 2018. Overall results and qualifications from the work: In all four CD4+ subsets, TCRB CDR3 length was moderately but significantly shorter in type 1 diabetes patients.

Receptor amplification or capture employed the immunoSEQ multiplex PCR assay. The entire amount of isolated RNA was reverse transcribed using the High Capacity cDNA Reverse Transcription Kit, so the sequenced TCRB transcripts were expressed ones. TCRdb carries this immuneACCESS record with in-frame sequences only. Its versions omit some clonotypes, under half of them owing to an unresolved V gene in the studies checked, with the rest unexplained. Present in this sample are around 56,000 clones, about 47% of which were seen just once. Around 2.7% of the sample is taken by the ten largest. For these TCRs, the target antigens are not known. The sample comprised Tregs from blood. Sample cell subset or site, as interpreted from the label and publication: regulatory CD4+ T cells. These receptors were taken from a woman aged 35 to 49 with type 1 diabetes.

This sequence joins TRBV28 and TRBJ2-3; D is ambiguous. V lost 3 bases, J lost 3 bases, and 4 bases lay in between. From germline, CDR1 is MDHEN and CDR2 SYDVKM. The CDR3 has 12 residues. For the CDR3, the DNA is TGTGCCAGCAGTTTCTTGACAGATACGCAGTATTTT. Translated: CASSFLTDTQYF.

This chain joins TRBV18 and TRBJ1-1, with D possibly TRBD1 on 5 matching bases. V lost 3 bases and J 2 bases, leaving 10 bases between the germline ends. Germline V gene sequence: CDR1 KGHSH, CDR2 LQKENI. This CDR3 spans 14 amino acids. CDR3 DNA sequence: TGTGCCAGCTCACCCCCCGACAGAAACACTGAAGCTTTCTTT. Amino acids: CASSPPDRNTEAFF.

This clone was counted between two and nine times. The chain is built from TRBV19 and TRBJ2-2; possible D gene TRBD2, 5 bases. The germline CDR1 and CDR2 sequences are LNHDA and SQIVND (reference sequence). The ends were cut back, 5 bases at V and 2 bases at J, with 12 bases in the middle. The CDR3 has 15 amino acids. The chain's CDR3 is CASSVHSANTGELFF. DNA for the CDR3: TGTGCCAGTAGTGTCCATAGCGCAAACACCGGGGAGCTGTTTTTT.

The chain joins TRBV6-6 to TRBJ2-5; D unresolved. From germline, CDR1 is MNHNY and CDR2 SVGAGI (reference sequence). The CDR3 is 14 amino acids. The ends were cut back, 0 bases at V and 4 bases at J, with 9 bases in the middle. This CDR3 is CASSYSQRRETQYF. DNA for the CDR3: TGTGCCAGCAGTTACTCTCAGAGGCGAGAGACCCAGTACTTC.

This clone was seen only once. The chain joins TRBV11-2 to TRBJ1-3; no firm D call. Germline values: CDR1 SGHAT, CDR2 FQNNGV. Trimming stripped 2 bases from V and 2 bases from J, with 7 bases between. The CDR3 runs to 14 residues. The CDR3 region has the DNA TGTGCCAGCAGCTTAAATCCAGCTGGAAACACCATATATTTT. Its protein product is CASSLNPAGNTIYF.

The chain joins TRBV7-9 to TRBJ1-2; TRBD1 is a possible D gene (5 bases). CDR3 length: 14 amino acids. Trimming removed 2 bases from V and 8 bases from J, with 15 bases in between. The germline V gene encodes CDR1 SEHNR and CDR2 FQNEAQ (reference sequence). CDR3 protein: CASSLKGGAQGYTF. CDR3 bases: TGTGCCAGCAGCTTAAAGGGCGGGGCGCAAGGCTACACCTTC.

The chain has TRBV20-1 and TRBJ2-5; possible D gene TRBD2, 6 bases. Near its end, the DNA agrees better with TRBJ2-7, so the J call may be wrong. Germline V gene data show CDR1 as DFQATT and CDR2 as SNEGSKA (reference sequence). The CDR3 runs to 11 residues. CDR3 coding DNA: TGCAGTGCTACGGGGGACTACGAGCAGTACTTC. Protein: CSATGDYEQYF.

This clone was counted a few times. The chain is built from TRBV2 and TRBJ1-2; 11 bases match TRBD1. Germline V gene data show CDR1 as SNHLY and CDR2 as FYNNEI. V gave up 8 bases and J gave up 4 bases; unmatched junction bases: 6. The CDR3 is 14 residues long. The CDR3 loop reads CASEDRGRVYGYTF. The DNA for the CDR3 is TGTGCCAGCGAGGACAGGGGGCGCGTCTATGGCTACACCTTC.

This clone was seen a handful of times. The CDR3 here is CASSPPGQGASGYTF. CDR3 DNA sequence: TGTGCCAGCAGCCCCCCGGGACAGGGGGCGTCTGGCTACACCTTC. This chain connects TRBV9 to TRBJ1-2; 12 bases are shared with TRBD1. The V gene's germline CDR1 is SGDLS and CDR2 YYNGEE. With V trimmed by 4 bases and J by 7 bases, 8 bases remained unmatched. This CDR3 has 15 amino acids.

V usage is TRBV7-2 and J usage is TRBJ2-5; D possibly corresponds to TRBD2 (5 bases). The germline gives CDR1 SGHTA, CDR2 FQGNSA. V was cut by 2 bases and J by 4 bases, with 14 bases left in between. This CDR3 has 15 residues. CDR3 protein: CASSLSRGLGETQYF. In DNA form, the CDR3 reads TGTGCCAGCAGCTTATCTCGGGGTCTCGGAGAGACCCAGTACTTC.

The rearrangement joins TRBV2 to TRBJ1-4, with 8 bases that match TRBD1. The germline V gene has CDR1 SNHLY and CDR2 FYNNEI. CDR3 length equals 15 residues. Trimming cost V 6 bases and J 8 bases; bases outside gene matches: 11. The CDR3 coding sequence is TGTGCCAGCAGAGCAGGGGGCGAGGTCGGCGAAAAACTGTTTTTT. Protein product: CASRAGGEVGEKLFF.

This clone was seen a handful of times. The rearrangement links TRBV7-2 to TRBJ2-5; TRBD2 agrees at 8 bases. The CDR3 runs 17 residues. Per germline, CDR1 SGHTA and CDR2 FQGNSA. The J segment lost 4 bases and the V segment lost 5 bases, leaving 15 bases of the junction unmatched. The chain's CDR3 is CASSPLLGIAGLETQYF. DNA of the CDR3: TGTGCCAGCAGCCCCCTACTGGGGATAGCGGGGTTAGAGACCCAGTACTTC. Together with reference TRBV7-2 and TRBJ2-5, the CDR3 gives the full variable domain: GAGVSQSPSNKVTEKGKDVELRCDPISGHTALYWYRQSLGQGLEFLIYFQGNSAPDKSGLPSDRFSAERTGGSVSTLTIQRTQQEDSAVYLCASSPLLGIAGLETQYFGPGTRLLVL.

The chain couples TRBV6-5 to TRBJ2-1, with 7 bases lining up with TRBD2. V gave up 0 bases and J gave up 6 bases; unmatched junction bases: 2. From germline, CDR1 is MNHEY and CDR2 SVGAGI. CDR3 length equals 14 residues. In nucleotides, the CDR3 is TGTGCCAGCAGTTACTCGGGAGGGTCCAATGAGCAGTTCTTC. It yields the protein CASSYSGGSNEQFF.

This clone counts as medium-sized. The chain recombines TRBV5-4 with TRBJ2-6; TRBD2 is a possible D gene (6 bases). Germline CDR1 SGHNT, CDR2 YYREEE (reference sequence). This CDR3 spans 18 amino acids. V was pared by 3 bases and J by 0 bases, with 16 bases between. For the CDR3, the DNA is TGTGCCAGCAGCTGGAGGGCAGGCCTCCTCTCTGGGGCCAACGTCCTGACTTTC. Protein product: CASSWRAGLLSGANVLTF.

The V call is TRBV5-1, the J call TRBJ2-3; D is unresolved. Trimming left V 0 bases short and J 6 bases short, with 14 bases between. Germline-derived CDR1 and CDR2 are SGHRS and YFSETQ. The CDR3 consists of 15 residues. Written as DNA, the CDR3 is TGCGCCAGCAGCTTGGCTCCCTCCCTCAGGGATACGCAGTATTTT. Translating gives CASSLAPSLRDTQYF.

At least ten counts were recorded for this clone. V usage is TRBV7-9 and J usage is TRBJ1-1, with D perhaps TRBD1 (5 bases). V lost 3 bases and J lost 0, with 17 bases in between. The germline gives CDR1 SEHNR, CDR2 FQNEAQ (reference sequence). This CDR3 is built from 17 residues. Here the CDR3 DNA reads TGTGCCAGCAGCTTGACGGGGGAAGGGTTCATGAACACTGAAGCTTTCTTT. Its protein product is CASSLTGEGFMNTEAFF. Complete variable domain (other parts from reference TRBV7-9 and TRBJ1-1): DTGVSQNPRHKITKRGQNVTFRCDPISEHNRLYWYRQTLGQGPEFLTYFQNEAQLEKSRLLSDRFSAERPKGSFSTLEIQRTEQGDSAMYLCASSLTGEGFMNTEAFFGQGTRLTVV.

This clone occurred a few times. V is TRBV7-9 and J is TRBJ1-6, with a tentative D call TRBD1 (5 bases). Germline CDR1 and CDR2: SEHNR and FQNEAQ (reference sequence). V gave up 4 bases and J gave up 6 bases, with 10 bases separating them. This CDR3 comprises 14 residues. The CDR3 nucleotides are TGTGCCAGCAGCTCACAGGTCCCTAATTCACCCCTCCACTTT. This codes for CASSSQVPNSPLHF.

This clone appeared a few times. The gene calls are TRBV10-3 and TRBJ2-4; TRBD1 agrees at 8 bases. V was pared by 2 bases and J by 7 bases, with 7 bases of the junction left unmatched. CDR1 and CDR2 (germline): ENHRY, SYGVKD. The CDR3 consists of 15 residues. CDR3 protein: CAISEPGTGMNIQYF. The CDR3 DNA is TGTGCCATCAGTGAGCCAGGGACAGGAATGAACATTCAGTACTTC.

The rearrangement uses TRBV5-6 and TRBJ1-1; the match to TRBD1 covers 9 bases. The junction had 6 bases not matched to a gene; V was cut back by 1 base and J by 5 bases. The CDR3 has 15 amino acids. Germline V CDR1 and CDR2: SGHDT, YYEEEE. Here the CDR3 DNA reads TGTGCCAGCAGCTTGTTACAGGGGGCCCGGACTGAAGCTTTCTTT. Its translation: CASSLLQGARTEAFF. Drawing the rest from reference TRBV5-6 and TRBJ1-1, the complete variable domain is DAGVTQSPTHLIKTRGQQVTLRCSPKSGHDTVSWYQQALGQGPQFIFQYYEEEERQRGNFPDRFSGHQFPNYSSELNVNALLLGDSALYLCASSLLQGARTEAFFGQGTRLTVV.

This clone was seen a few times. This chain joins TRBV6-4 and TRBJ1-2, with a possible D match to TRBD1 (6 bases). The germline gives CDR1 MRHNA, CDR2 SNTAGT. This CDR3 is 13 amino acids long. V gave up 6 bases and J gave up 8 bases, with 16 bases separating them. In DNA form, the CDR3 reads TGTGCCAGCAGAGGAAACAGGGTCGGGGGCTACACCTTC. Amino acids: CASRGNRVGGYTF.

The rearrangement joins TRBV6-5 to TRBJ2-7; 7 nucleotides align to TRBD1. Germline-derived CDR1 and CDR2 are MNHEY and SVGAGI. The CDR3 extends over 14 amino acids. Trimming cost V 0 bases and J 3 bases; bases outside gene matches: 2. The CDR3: CASSYSRDSYEQYF. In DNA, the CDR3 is TGTGCCAGCAGTTACTCCCGGGACAGCTACGAGCAGTACTTC.

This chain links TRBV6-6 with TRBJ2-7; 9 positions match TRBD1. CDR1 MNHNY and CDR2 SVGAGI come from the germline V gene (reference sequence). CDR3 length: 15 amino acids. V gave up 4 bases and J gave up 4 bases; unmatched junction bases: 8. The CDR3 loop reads CASSSTGQGRYEQYF. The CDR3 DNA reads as TGTGCCAGCAGTTCAACCGGACAGGGGAGGTACGAGCAGTACTTC.

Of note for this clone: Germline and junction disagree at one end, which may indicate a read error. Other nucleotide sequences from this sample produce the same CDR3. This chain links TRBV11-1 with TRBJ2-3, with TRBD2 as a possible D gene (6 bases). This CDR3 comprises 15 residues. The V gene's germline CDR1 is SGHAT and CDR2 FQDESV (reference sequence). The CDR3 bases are TGTGCCAGCAGTCCCGCGGGGTACAGCACAGATACACAGTATTTT. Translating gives CASSPAGYSTDTQYF.

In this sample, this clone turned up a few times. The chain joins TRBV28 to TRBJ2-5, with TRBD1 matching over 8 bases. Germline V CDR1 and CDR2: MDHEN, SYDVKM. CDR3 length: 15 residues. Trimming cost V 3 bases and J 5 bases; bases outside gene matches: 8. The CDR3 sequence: CASSFFQGAYETQYF. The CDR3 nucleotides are TGTGCCAGCAGTTTCTTCCAGGGGGCTTACGAGACCCAGTACTTC. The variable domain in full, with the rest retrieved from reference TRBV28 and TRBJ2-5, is DVKVTQSSRYLVKRTGEKVFLECVQDMDHENMFWYRQDPGLGLRLIYFSYDVKMKEKGDIPEGYSVSREKKERFSLILESASTNQTSMYLCASSFFQGAYETQYFGPGTRLLVL.